The TCR beta chain under discussion was sequenced for a study of vaccination and CD4 T cells after COVID-19. There are 15 residues in the CDR3. The germline V gene has CDR1 KGHSH and CDR2 LQKENI. V lost 0 bases, J lost 4 bases, and 9 bases lay in between. Of note for this clonotype: Its specificity is not known.

This sample's treatment: approximately 9-day PBMC culture with coronavirus spike peptide pools or control peptides (ViraFEST assay). CD4+ T cells of the unexposed donor were collected before the COVID-19 pandemic (2011-2018). It was after 10 to 11 days of culture that CD4+ T cells were isolated by negative selection. The Oncomine TCR Beta short-read assay was applied to DNA of cultured CD4+ T cells. Once CD4+ T cells had been cultured, genomic DNA was extracted from them. Each CDR3 protein is one row after TCRdb ran MiXCR on the PCR reads. The table has some 10,000 distinct CDR3 sequences, over 25% seen once.

The chain recombines TRBV18 with TRBJ2-2; no definite D call. This TCR derives from a human donor in good health. The sequencing sample was made of CD4+ T cells from blood, cultured in vitro. CDR3 DNA sequence: TGTGCCAGCTCACCACCGGGTAGTGTCACCGGGGAGCTGTTTTTT. It is translated as CASSPPGSVTGELFF.